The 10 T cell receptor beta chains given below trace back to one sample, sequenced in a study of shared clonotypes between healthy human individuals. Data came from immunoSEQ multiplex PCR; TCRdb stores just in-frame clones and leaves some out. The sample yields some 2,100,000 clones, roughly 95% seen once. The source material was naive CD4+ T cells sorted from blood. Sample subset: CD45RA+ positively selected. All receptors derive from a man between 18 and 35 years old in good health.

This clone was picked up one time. CDR3 in amino acids: CASSEATGNEQFF. CDR3 DNA: TGTGCCAGCAGTGAAGCCACGGGGAATGAGCAGTTCTTC. The chain links TRBV2 to TRBJ2-1, with D possibly matching TRBD2 (5 bases). This CDR3 is built from 13 residues. Germline V lookup: CDR1 SNHLY, CDR2 FYNNEI. Deletions cut 0 bases from V and 7 bases from J, with 7 bases between.

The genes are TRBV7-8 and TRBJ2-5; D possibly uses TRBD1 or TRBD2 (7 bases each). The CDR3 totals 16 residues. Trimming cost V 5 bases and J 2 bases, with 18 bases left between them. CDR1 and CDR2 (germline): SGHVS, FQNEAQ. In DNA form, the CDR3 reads TGTGCCAGCAGCGGGTGGGCGCAGGGGGGGCAAGAGACCCAGTACTTC. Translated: CASSGWAQGGQETQYF.

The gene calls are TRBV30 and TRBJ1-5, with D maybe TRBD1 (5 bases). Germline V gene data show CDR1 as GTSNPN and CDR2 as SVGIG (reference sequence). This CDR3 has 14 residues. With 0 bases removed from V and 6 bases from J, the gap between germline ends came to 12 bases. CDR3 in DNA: TGTGCCTGGAGTGTTGGAGGGGATAGTCAGCCCCAGCATTTT. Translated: CAWSVGGDSQPQHF.

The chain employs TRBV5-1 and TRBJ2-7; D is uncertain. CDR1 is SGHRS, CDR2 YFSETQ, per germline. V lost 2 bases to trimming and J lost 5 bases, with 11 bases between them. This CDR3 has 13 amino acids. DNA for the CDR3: TGCGCCAGCAGCTTTACGCCAGAGAACGAGCAGTACTTC. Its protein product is CASSFTPENEQYF.

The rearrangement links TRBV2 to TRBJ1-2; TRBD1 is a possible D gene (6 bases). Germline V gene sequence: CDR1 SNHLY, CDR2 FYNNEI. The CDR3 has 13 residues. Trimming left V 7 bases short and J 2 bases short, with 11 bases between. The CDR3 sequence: CASIEGGNYGYTF. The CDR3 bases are TGTGCCAGCATCGAGGGGGGGAACTATGGCTACACCTTC. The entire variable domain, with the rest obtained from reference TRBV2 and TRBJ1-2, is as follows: EPEVTQTPSHQVTQMGQEVILRCVPISNHLYFYWYRQILGQKVEFLVSFYNNEISEKSEIFDDQFSVERPDGSNFTLKIRSTKLEDSAMYFCASIEGGNYGYTFGSGTRLTVV.

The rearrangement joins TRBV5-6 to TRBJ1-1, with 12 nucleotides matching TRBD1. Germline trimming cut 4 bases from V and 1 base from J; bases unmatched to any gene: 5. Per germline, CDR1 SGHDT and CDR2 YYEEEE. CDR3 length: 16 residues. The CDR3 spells CASSEGQGARNTEAFF. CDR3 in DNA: TGTGCCAGCAGCGAGGGACAGGGGGCGCGGAACACTGAAGCTTTCTTT.

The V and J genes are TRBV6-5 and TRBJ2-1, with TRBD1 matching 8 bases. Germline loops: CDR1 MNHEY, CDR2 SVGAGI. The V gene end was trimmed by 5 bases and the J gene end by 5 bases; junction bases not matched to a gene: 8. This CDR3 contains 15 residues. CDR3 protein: CASSPGTGPNNEQFF. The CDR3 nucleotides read TGTGCCAGCAGTCCCGGGACAGGACCTAACAATGAGCAGTTCTTC.

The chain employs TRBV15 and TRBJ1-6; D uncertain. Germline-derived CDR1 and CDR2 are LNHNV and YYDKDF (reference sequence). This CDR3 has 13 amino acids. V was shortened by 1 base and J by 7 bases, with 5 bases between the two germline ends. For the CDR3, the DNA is TGTGCCACCAGCAGAGGCCAGAATTCACCCCTCCACTTT. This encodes CATSRGQNSPLHF.

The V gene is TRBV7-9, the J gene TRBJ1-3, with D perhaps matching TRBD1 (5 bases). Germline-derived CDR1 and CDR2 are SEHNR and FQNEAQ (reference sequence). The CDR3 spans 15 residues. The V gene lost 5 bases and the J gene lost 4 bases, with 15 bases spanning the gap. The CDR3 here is CASSRDGGNGNTIYF. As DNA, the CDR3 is TGTGCCAGCAGCCGGGACGGCGGTAACGGAAACACCATATATTTT.

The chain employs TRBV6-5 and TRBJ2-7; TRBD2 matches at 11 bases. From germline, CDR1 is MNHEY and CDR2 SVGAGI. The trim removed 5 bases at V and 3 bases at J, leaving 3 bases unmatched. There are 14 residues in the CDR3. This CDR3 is CASSQGLAGYEQYF. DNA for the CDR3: TGTGCCAGCAGTCAAGGACTAGCGGGCTACGAGCAGTACTTC.